This is a list of T cell receptor beta chains from one sample in a study of CD8 T cells in ankylosing spondylitis. Each CDR3 protein is one row after TCRdb ran MiXCR on the 5' RACE reads. The sample has 210,000 or so distinct CDR3 sequences, around 24% seen once. The sample consisted of blood, either unsorted or a sorted T cell fraction (not recorded which). The receptors come from a male donor with ankylosing spondylitis or in good health (not recorded which). CDR3s include the opening cysteine and the closing phenylalanine or tryptophan.

15	TRBV9	TRBJ2-1	CASSVELADYNEQFF
17	TRBV12-3/TRBV12-4	TRBJ2-6	CASSLAGGISGANVLTF
15	TRBV3-1	TRBJ2-1	CASDKSGRGVNEQFF
15	TRBV7-7	TRBJ2-1	CASSLGARDHNEQFF
15	TRBV5-6	TRBJ1-5	CASSLAGGLNQPQHF
14	TRBV20-1	TRBJ2-1	CSALIAGSGNEQFF
14	TRBV3-1	TRBJ1-6	CASSQESRGSPLHF
15	TRBV12-3/TRBV12-4	TRBJ2-3	CASSLREGSTDTQYF
16	TRBV29-1	TRBJ2-7	CSVEGFGGVSSYEQYF
13	TRBV20-1	TRBJ2-7	CSAQRTGSGEQYF
18	TRBV27	TRBJ2-1	CASSSQGPTKPRYNEQFF
14	TRBV6-1	TRBJ1-1	CASTERRKNTEAFF
19	TRBV5-1	TRBJ2-1	CASSLTGTSGRSSYNEQFF
14	TRBV5-4	TRBJ1-1	CASSSRVKDTEAFF
14	TRBV29-1	TRBJ2-7	CSAKTSGTSYEQYF
16	TRBV10-3	TRBJ2-7	CAISEASGRTPYEQYF
15	TRBV28	TRBJ2-7	CASSLPPLGDYEQYF
16	TRBV29-1	TRBJ2-3	CSVAASRSSSTDTQYF
13	TRBV20-1	TRBJ2-1	CSGGGNSYNEQFF
18	TRBV11-3	TRBJ2-6	CASSLSPGTGFGANVLTF
12	TRBV5-5	TRBJ1-6	CASSFQNSPLHF
15	TRBV27	TRBJ2-1	CASSLQGGEVNEQFF
14	TRBV19	TRBJ1-1	CAAIRPGSVAEAFF
15	TRBV18	TRBJ2-2	CASSLWTGNTGELFF
13	TRBV20-1	TRBJ2-2	CSARVRGAGELFF
13	TRBV20-1	TRBJ2-2	CSAPWTDTGELFF
15	TRBV12-3/TRBV12-4	TRBJ1-6	CASSPNQGTFTPLHF
12	TRBV20-1	TRBJ2-2	CSASILPGELFF
15	TRBV20-1	TRBJ1-1	CSATSNDRDDTEAFF